This TCR beta chain was sequenced in a study of neurological immune-mediated disorders. Study results and limitations: There were no CDR3 amino acid sequences shared by expanded clones across subjects, a result suggesting private repertoires in all groups.

Germline-derived CDR1 and CDR2 are SQVTM and ANQGSEA. The CDR3 is 14 amino acids. V shed 8 bases, J shed 1 base, and the junction held 9 bases outside the gene matches. This clonotype was detected many times. Its antigen is unidentified. cDNA synthesis was performed by 5'RACE with 10-nucleotide random UMIs. One entry per CDR3 protein, called by TCRdb with MiXCR from the 5' RACE reads. The sample has about 36,000 distinct CDR3 sequences, about 9.3% seen once; the top ten hold approximately 6.9%. The chain joins TRBV29-1 to TRBJ1-1; 8 bases map to TRBD1. The receptor was isolated from a woman aged 25 to 39 with HTLV-1-associated myelopathy (HAM/TSP). The sample taken for sequencing was PBMCs. Here the CDR3 DNA reads TGCAGCACGAGGGACAGGCGCCAGAACACTGAAGCTTTCTTT. As protein: CSTRDRRQNTEAFF.